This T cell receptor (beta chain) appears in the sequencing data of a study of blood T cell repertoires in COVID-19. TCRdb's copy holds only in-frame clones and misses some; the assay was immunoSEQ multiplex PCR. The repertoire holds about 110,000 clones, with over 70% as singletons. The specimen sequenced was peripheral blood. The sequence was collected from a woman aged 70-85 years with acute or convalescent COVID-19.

CDR3 region: CASSPTGGRENIQYF. CDR3 coding DNA: TGTGCCAGCAGCCCGACGGGCGGGAGGGAAAACATTCAGTACTTC. The gene calls are TRBV7-9 and TRBJ2-4; TRBD2 matches 9 bases. This CDR3 region has 15 residues. V gave up 5 bases and J gave up 5 bases; unmatched junction bases: 7. The germline V gene encodes CDR1 SEHNR and CDR2 FQNEAQ (reference sequence).